This is a list of T cell receptor beta chains from one sample in a study of shared clonotypes between healthy human individuals. Sequencing used immunoSEQ multiplex PCR; TCRdb keeps in-frame clones, though not all of them. The sample has 1 million to 1.3 million clones, around 78% seen once. The specimen sequenced was memory CD4+ T cells from PBMCs. Source of these receptors: a man aged 18-30 years in good health. Some clones in this sample may be carry-over from other donors' samples. CDR3s include the opening cysteine and the closing phenylalanine or tryptophan. The order of the fields is clone size, V gene, J gene, D gene, CDR3 DNA, CDR3 protein. The D gene is left open where the match is weak. Expanded clones get a size class; other rows say once, few or many, or leave the size out.

>.|TRBV2|TRBJ1-2|.
TGTGCCAGCAGTGAAGAACCCGGCGCTGGCTACACCTTC
CASSEEPGAGYTF
>.|TRBV20-1|TRBJ1-2|.
TGCAGTGCTAGAGGAGGGTCTCTTAGTACCTTC
CSARGGSLSTF
>.|TRBV28|TRBJ1-5|TRBD1
TGTGCCAGCAGTTTAACGGACAGGGAGGCTAGTCAGCCCCAGCATTTT
CASSLTDREASQPQHF
>few|TRBV5-1|TRBJ2-3|.
TGCGCCAGCAGCTTGGACCCCTCCAGCTACCGCACAGATACGCAGTATTTC
CASSLDPSSYRTDTQYF
>.|TRBV4-3|TRBJ1-5|.
TGCGCCAGCAGCCAAGGGGTACTAGGAGGTCAGCCCCAGCATTTT
CASSQGVLGGQPQHF
>once|TRBV6-5|TRBJ1-1|.
TGTGCCAGCAGGGCCAACCTTAACACTGAAGCTTTCTTT
CASRANLNTEAFF
>.|TRBV7-8|TRBJ2-3|TRBD2
TGTGCCAGCAGCTTACGCCGGCTAGCGGGAGGGACAGATACGCAGTATTTT
CASSLRRLAGGTDTQYF
>once|TRBV18|TRBJ1-2|.
TGTGCCAGCTCACCAGAGCAGAACTATGGCTACACCTTC
CASSPEQNYGYTF
>.|TRBV15|TRBJ2-1|TRBD2
TGTGCCACCAGCATGGGACTAGATTACAATGAGCAGTTCTTC
CATSMGLDYNEQFF
>few|TRBV5-1|TRBJ2-3|.
TGCGCCAGCAGCTTGGCGGCAATATCAGGCGGGACAGATACGCAGTATTTT
CASSLAAISGGTDTQYF
>.|TRBV4-1|TRBJ1-4|.
TGCGCCAGCAGCCTATCATACAGGGATAATGAAAAACTGTTTTTT
CASSLSYRDNEKLFF
>.|TRBV28|TRBJ2-7|.
TGTGCCAGCAGTCTGCCGATCGTAAGTGACGAGCAGTACTTC
CASSLPIVSDEQYF
>.|TRBV6-1|TRBJ1-4|TRBD1
TGTGCCAGCAGTGCCCAACAGGGGTCCGTGAAACTGTTTTTT
CASSAQQGSVKLFF
>.|TRBV5-1|TRBJ2-3|TRBD2
TGCGCCAGCAGCTTAGCGGGAGAGACAGATACGCAGTATTTT
CASSLAGETDTQYF
>once|TRBV18|TRBJ2-6|.
TGTGCCAGCTCACCATCAATCTCAGGGTCTGGGGCCAACGTCCTGACTTTC
CASSPSISGSGANVLTF
>.|TRBV11-2|TRBJ2-1|.
TGTGCCAGCAGCTTAGTCGGGAATGAGCAGTTCTTC
CASSLVGNEQFF
>few|TRBV6-1|TRBJ2-7|TRBD2
TGTGCCAGCCGGTCTAGCGGGAATTACGAGCAGTACTTC
CASRSSGNYEQYF
>.|TRBV7-3|TRBJ2-1|TRBD2
TGTGCCAGCAGCTCCCTGGGGGGGTCCTACAATGAGCAGTTCTTC
CASSSLGGSYNEQFF
>.|TRBV7-3|TRBJ2-2|.
TGTGCCAGCAGCACCACCGGGACAACCACCGGGGAGCTGTTTTTT
CASSTTGTTTGELFF
>.|TRBV7-6|TRBJ2-2|.
TGTGCCAGCAGCCAGTTGTCCGGGACTAACACCGGGGAGCTGTTTTTT
CASSQLSGTNTGELFF
>once|TRBV5-5|TRBJ1-4|.
TGTGCCAGCAGCTTCTCGGTTGAAAAACTGTTTTTT
CASSFSVEKLFF
>.|TRBV29-1|TRBJ1-1|TRBD1
TGCAGCGTTGAAGAGACCGAGACAGGGGGCCTAGGAGCTTTCTTT
CSVEETETGGLGAFF
>many|TRBV4-3|TRBJ2-3|TRBD2
TGCGCCAGCAGCCAAGCCCAAGCGGGGGGGGCAGATACGCAGTATTTT
CASSQAQAGGADTQYF
>.|TRBV7-9|TRBJ2-7|TRBD2
TGTGCCAGCAGCCCTCGGGGGGAGGGCCGCGAGCAGTACTTC
CASSPRGEGREQYF
>.|TRBV10-3|TRBJ2-7|.
TGTGCCATCAGTGGGGAACGGCGCGGAGGGGCCTACGAGCAGTACTTC
CAISGERRGGAYEQYF
>.|TRBV4-2|TRBJ1-2|TRBD1
TGTGCCAGCAGCCAAGGGTATGGGACAGGGGGCTATGGCTACACCTTC
CASSQGYGTGGYGYTF
>.|TRBV7-9|TRBJ1-2|.
TGTGCCAGCAGCTTACCGACCCTAATAGGGGGAAAAAGCTACACCTTC
CASSLPTLIGGKSYTF
>.|TRBV7-2|TRBJ2-7|TRBD1
TGTGCCAGTACAGGGGGGACGTCCTACGAGCAGTACTTC
CASTGGTSYEQYF
>.|TRBV2|TRBJ1-6|.
TGTGCCAGCACCGTTAGGACGGGGAATTCACCCCTCCACTTT
CASTVRTGNSPLHF
>.|TRBV4-3|TRBJ2-5|.
TGCGCCAGCAGCCAAGGCTTGGGGGGCTACCAAGAGACCCAGTACTTC
CASSQGLGGYQETQYF
>.|TRBV29-1|TRBJ2-7|TRBD1
TGCAGCGCCGGACAGGGTCGAGCCATCTACGAGCAGTACTTC
CSAGQGRAIYEQYF
>.|TRBV7-9|TRBJ1-5|TRBD1
TGTGCCAGCAGCTTAGACGGGACAGGGGGTAATCAGCCCCAGCATTTT
CASSLDGTGGNQPQHF
>.|TRBV20-1|TRBJ1-2|.
TGCAGTTACGTTGGATTTTATGGCTACACCTTC
CSYVGFYGYTF
>few|TRBV10-1|TRBJ1-3|TRBD1
TGCGCCAGCAGCGGACAGGGAACCATTTCTGGAAACACCATATATTTT
CASSGQGTISGNTIYF
>few|TRBV5-1|TRBJ2-3|.
TGCGCCAGCAGCTTGAGCCGGGCAGGCGATACGCAGTATTTT
CASSLSRAGDTQYF
>once|TRBV5-1|TRBJ2-7|TRBD2
TGCGCCAGCAGCTATATAGCGGGAGTCGGCGAGCAGTACTTC
CASSYIAGVGEQYF
>.|TRBV7-9|TRBJ1-6|TRBD1
TGTGCCAGCAGCCTAGCGGGACAGACCTCAGGTTCACCCCTCCACTTT
CASSLAGQTSGSPLHF
>.|TRBV30|TRBJ1-1|.
TGTGCCTGGAGACCCTCCAGGGGTAACACTGAAGCTTTCTTT
CAWRPSRGNTEAFF
>few|TRBV28|TRBJ1-3|.
TGTGCCAGCAGTTTCGAGACGTTCGGGGACACCATATATTTT
CASSFETFGDTIYF
>.|TRBV4-3|TRBJ2-1|.
TGCGCCAGCAGCCAAGACCCGGGAGTGAGCTACAATGAGCAGTTCTTC
CASSQDPGVSYNEQFF
>once|TRBV28|TRBJ1-4|.
TGTGCCAGCTGGGGTACAACTAATGAAAAACTGTTTTTT
CASWGTTNEKLFF
>.|TRBV4-2|TRBJ2-2|.
TGTGCCAGCAGCCAAGGGCAGAACACCGGGGAGCTGTTTTTT
CASSQGQNTGELFF
>.|TRBV5-6|TRBJ2-7|.
TGTGCCAGCAGCCTTCTCCCCTACGAGCAGTACTTC
CASSLLPYEQYF
>few|TRBV29-1|TRBJ1-4|.
TGCAGCGCGGGGACCATTTCGGGTGAAAAACTGTTTTTT
CSAGTISGEKLFF
>few|TRBV7-3|TRBJ2-5|.
TGTGCCAGCAGCTTGAGAGTAGGAGAGACCCAGTACTTC
CASSLRVGETQYF
>.|TRBV11-2|TRBJ1-2|TRBD1
TGTGCCAGCAGTCGAACCGGGACAGAGTTTAACTATGGCTACACCTTC
CASSRTGTEFNYGYTF
>.|TRBV5-8|TRBJ2-3|.
TGTGCCAGCAACGAGAACAGGATTAGCACAGATACGCAGTATTTT
CASNENRISTDTQYF
>few|TRBV5-1|TRBJ2-1|.
TGCGCCAGCAGCTTGTCAGTCTCCTACAATGAGCAGTTCTTC
CASSLSVSYNEQFF
>.|TRBV5-6|TRBJ1-1|.
TGTGCCAGCAGCCGGGGGGTTTTCACTGAAGCTTTCTTT
CASSRGVFTEAFF
>once|TRBV11-2|TRBJ2-7|.
TGTGCCAGCAGCTTAGATCATGACTTCTCCTACGAGCAGTACTTC
CASSLDHDFSYEQYF
>once|TRBV7-8|TRBJ1-2|.
TGTGCCAGCAGCCATAACAGGGCCTATGGCTACACCTTC
CASSHNRAYGYTF
>.|TRBV9|TRBJ1-1|.
TGTGCCAGCAGCGCCGAAGGGGGTTCTTACACTGAAGCTTTCTTT
CASSAEGGSYTEAFF
>few|TRBV29-1|TRBJ1-4|.
TGCAGCGTTGGGGGGTTGGCTAATGAAAAACTGTTTTTT
CSVGGLANEKLFF
>.|TRBV9|TRBJ2-7|.
TGTGCCAGCAGCGTAGACGAGAGACACTACGAGCAGTACTTC
CASSVDERHYEQYF